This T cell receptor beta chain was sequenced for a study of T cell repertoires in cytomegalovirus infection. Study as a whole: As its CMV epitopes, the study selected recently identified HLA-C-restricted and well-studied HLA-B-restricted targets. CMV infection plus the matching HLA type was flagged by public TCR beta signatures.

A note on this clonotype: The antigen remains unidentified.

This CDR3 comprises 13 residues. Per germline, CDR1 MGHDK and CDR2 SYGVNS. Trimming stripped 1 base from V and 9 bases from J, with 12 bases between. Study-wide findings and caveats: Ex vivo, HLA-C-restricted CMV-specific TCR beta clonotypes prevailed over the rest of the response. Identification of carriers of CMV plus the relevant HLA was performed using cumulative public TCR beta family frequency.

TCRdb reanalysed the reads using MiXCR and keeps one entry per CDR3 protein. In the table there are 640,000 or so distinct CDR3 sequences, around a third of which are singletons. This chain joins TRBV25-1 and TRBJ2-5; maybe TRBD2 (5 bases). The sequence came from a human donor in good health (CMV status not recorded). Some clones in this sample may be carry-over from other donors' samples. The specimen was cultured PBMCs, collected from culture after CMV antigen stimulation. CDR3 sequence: CASSESPRGAQYF. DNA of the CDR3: TGTGCCAGCAGTGAATCTCCCCGGGGTGCCCAGTACTTC.